One and the same sample provided the 20 T cell receptor beta chains below, sequenced in a study of identical twins. Using its own MiXCR run on the 5' RACE reads, TCRdb lists one record per CDR3 protein. The sample shows some 460,000 distinct CDR3 sequences, 13% to 15% of them seen only once. The data also belong to a second study, concerning yellow fever vaccine responses in identical twins.

The source material was CD4+ T cells sorted from blood. These receptors all come from a woman aged 18-29 years in good health.

The chain joins TRBV7-2 to TRBJ2-7; D uncertain. V was clipped by 3 bases and J by 2 bases, with 8 bases between them. Germline CDR1 and CDR2: SGHTA and FQGNSA. The CDR3 runs to 13 residues. This CDR3 is CASSFIATYEQYF. For the CDR3, the DNA is TGTGCCAGCAGCTTTATTGCAACCTACGAGCAGTACTTC.

The CDR3 region has the DNA TGCGCCAGCAGCCAAAAAAGACTATGGGGTAAGGGAGGTGAAACTGAAGCTTTCTTT. This encodes CASSQKRLWGKGGETEAFF. V usage is TRBV4-1 and J usage is TRBJ1-1; D is unclear. V lost 2 bases, J lost 5 bases, and 27 bases lay in between. This CDR3 spans 19 amino acids. Germline CDR1 reads MGHRA; CDR2 reads YSYEKL.

A few counts support this clonotype. The J gene is TRBJ2-6, the V gene TRBV6-5, with a tentative D call TRBD1 (7 bases). From germline, CDR1 is MNHEY and CDR2 SVGAGI. The CDR3 runs 19 residues. V gave up 0 bases and J gave up 0 bases, with 15 bases separating them. The CDR3 here is CASSYSRRGPSSGANVLTF. CDR3 in DNA: TGTGCCAGCAGTTACTCTCGGAGGGGGCCAAGCTCTGGGGCCAACGTCCTGACTTTC.

The chain recombines TRBV4-1 with TRBJ2-3; 11 bases fit TRBD2. J was trimmed by 2 bases and V by 6 bases; bases with no gene match: 1. The CDR3 length is 14 residues. Germline V lookup: CDR1 MGHRA, CDR2 YSYEKL. The CDR3: CASRTSGDTDTQYF. CDR3 nucleotides: TGCGCCAGCAGGACTAGCGGGGACACAGATACGCAGTATTTT.

The chain recombines TRBV12-3 or TRBV12-4 with TRBJ1-1, with D perhaps matching TRBD1 (5 bases). The CDR3 totals 15 residues. Between the trimmed V and J ends, which lost 6 bases and 0 bases, there was a span of 14 bases. The CDR3 here is CASRHQGNMNTEAFF. In nucleotides, the CDR3 is TGTGCCAGCAGACACCAGGGAAACATGAACACTGAAGCTTTCTTT.

This clonotype has only a few counts. The CDR3 bases are TGCAGCGTTGTAATTTTTGGGGAGGTTCCGTTCTTC. This sequence encodes CSVVIFGEVPFF. This sequence joins TRBV29-1 and TRBJ2-1, with D possibly being TRBD2 (6 bases). The CDR3 extends over 12 amino acids. The germline V gene encodes CDR1 SQVTM and CDR2 ANQGSEA. V lost 4 bases and J lost 15, with 19 bases in between.

The CDR3 DNA follows: TGTGCCACCATCCGGACAGGGAGCTCCTACGAGCAGTACTTC. Translation: CATIRTGSSYEQYF. The rearrangement joins TRBV24-1 to TRBJ2-7; 8 positions agree with TRBD1. The CDR3 is made up of 14 amino acids. After removal of 8 bases from V and 0 bases from J, the junction contained 5 bases not matched to a gene. CDR1 and CDR2 (germline): KGHDR, SFDVKD.

The table lists this clonotype with a few counts. The rearrangement links TRBV20-1 to TRBJ2-1; 9 nucleotides line up with TRBD2. Germline CDR1 reads DFQATT; CDR2 reads SNEGSKA (reference sequence). The CDR3 consists of 12 residues. J was trimmed by 12 bases and V by 4 bases; bases with no gene match: 7. CDR3 region: CSANLAGAGQFF. The CDR3 coding sequence is TGCAGTGCTAACTTAGCGGGAGCTGGGCAGTTCTTC.

The chain has TRBV6-1 and TRBJ2-1; D perhaps matches TRBD1 (7 bases). Germline V CDR1 and CDR2: MNHNS, SASEGT. V lost 7 bases, J lost 7 bases, and 14 bases lay in between. This CDR3 comprises 13 residues. CDR3 sequence (DNA): TGTGCCAGCAACCAGGGGGGACCAAATGAGCAGTTCTTC. Its translation is CASNQGGPNEQFF.

The gene calls are TRBV10-3 and TRBJ2-3; weak D call: TRBD2 (5 bases). Between the trimmed V and J ends, which lost 3 bases and 0 bases, there was a span of 13 bases. Germline V gives CDR1 ENHRY, CDR2 SYGVKD. The CDR3 length is 16 residues. This CDR3 is CAISDGRPGSTDTQYF. CDR3 sequence (DNA): TGTGCCATCAGTGATGGACGGCCGGGGAGCACAGATACGCAGTATTTT.

The gene calls are TRBV7-9 and TRBJ2-3, with 9 bases lining up with TRBD1. Trimming took 5 bases from V and 5 from J; bases not matched to a gene: 11. Germline V CDR1 and CDR2: SEHNR, FQNEAQ (reference sequence). The CDR3 length is 16 residues. CDR3 protein: CASSTRDRAIRDTQYF. Here the CDR3 DNA reads TGTGCCAGCAGCACCCGGGACAGGGCTATAAGAGATACGCAGTATTTT.

The chain uses TRBV20-1 and TRBJ2-5; D possibly corresponds to TRBD2 (7 bases). In germline, CDR1 is DFQATT, CDR2 SNEGSKA (reference sequence). Trimming took 8 bases from V and 5 from J, leaving 18 bases between them. There are 13 residues in the CDR3. The CDR3 DNA reads TGCAGTCCGCGGGGGCCTCTGGTTGAGACCCAGTACTTC. It yields the protein CSPRGPLVETQYF.

The CDR3 DNA is TGCAGTGCAGGGGGCACAGGAGGGGAGACCCAGTACTTC. Amino acid sequence: CSAGGTGGETQYF. The chain has TRBV20-1 and TRBJ2-5, with D perhaps TRBD1 (7 bases). V lost 6 bases and J lost 5, with 16 bases in between. The V gene's germline CDR1 is DFQATT and CDR2 SNEGSKA (reference sequence). The length of the CDR3 is 13 residues.

The V call is TRBV6-2 or TRBV6-3, the J call TRBJ2-3; 10 bases are shared with TRBD2. J was trimmed by 4 bases and V by 7 bases; bases with no gene match: 8. There are 15 residues in the CDR3. CDR1 and CDR2 (germline): MNHEY, SVGEGT. CDR3 sequence reads: CASNPSGRGPDTQYF. The CDR3 DNA reads TGTGCCAGCAACCCTAGCGGGAGAGGCCCAGATACGCAGTATTTT.

The chain employs TRBV7-9 and TRBJ1-2; D is undetermined. The V end lost 5 bases, the J end lost 4 bases, and 14 bases lay between the germline ends. Germline lookup yields CDR1 SEHNR and CDR2 FQNEAQ (reference sequence). CDR3 length: 14 amino acids. This CDR3 reads CASSGYTVGYGYTF. In DNA, the CDR3 is TGTGCCAGCAGCGGCTACACGGTTGGCTATGGCTACACCTTC. Full variable domain (missing parts from reference TRBV7-9 and TRBJ1-2): DTGVSQNPRHKITKRGQNVTFRCDPISEHNRLYWYRQTLGQGPEFLTYFQNEAQLEKSRLLSDRFSAERPKGSFSTLEIQRTEQGDSAMYLCASSGYTVGYGYTFGSGTRLTVV.

This clonotype was counted a few times. The genes are TRBV25-1 and TRBJ1-1; no clear D gene. Germline loops: CDR1 MGHDK, CDR2 SYGVNS. This CDR3 spans 15 amino acids. V dropped 7 bases and J dropped 0 bases, with 15 bases sitting between them. The CDR3 sequence is CASTGTRNMNTEAFF. DNA of the CDR3: TGTGCCAGCACCGGCACCCGAAACATGAACACTGAAGCTTTCTTT. The full variable domain, completed using reference TRBV25-1 and TRBJ1-1, is EADIYQTPRYLVIGTGKKITLECSQTMGHDKMYWYQQDPGMELHLIHYSYGVNSTEKGDLSSESTVSRIRTEHFPLTLESARPSHTSQYLCASTGTRNMNTEAFFGQGTRLTVV.

This clonotype has only a few counts. The chain combines TRBV6-5 with TRBJ1-1, with D unclear. The ends were cut back, 0 bases at V and 0 bases at J, with 8 bases in the middle. Germline V lookup: CDR1 MNHEY, CDR2 SVGAGI. CDR3 length: 15 amino acids. The CDR3 region is CASSYSRTMNTEAFF. DNA for the CDR3: TGTGCCAGCAGTTACTCACGGACGATGAACACTGAAGCTTTCTTT.

Only a few counts were recorded for this clonotype. The chain's CDR3 is CSVEGDRANEQFF. The CDR3 bases are TGCAGCGTTGAAGGGGACAGGGCCAATGAGCAGTTCTTC. The rearrangement links TRBV29-1 to TRBJ2-1; 9 nucleotides match TRBD1. CDR3 length: 13 residues. Germline V CDR1 and CDR2: SQVTM, ANQGSEA. The V gene end was trimmed by 1 base and the J gene end by 6 bases; junction bases not matched to a gene: 1.

This clonotype was seen at least ten times. This sequence joins TRBV5-1 and TRBJ2-4; D remains unclear. Germline V gene data show CDR1 as SGHRS and CDR2 as YFSETQ. The CDR3 spans 14 residues. Trimming took 1 base from V and 0 from J, leaving 5 bases between them. In DNA, the CDR3 is TGCGCCAGCAGCTTGAAGCCAGCCAAAAACATTCAGTACTTC. It yields the protein CASSLKPAKNIQYF. The complete variable domain, with remaining parts taken from reference TRBV5-1 and TRBJ2-4, reads KAGVTQTPRYLIKTRGQQVTLSCSPISGHRSVSWYQQTPGQGLQFLFEYFSETQRNKGNFPGRFSGRQFSNSRSEMNVSTLELGDSALYLCASSLKPAKNIQYFGAGTRLSVL.

The chain couples TRBV3-1 to TRBJ2-6; possible D gene TRBD2, 5 bases. Germline V gene sequence: CDR1 LGHDT, CDR2 YNNKEL (reference sequence). The length of the CDR3 is 14 residues. V gave up 4 bases and J gave up 3 bases, with 7 bases separating them. For the CDR3, the DNA is TGTGCCAGCAGCCGAGGACTTGGGGCCAACGTCCTGACTTTC. Residues: CASSRGLGANVLTF. Full variable domain (rest looked up from reference TRBV3-1 and TRBJ2-6): DTAVSQTPKYLVTQMGNDKSIKCEQNLGHDTMYWYKQDSKKFLKIMFSYNNKELIINETVPNRFSPKSPDKAHLNLHINSLELGDSAVYFCASSRGLGANVLTFGAGSRLTVL.